This TCR beta chain was identified in a study of CD8 T cells in ankylosing spondylitis. The CDR3 sequence is 15 residues long. Unmatched junction bases numbered 3, after V lost 5 bases and J lost 0 bases. As the method for making TCR beta libraries, quantitative 5'-RACE with molecular barcodes was used. MiXCR was run by TCRdb on the 5' RACE reads, yielding one entry per CDR3 protein. The sample lists about 280,000 distinct CDR3 sequences; 20% were seen once. Overall study findings and caveats: What appeared characteristic of ankylosing spondylitis blood was a TCR beta motif of 7 or 8 highly homologous variants. Disease-linked clones were found to be CD8+ and relatively rare in peripheral blood.

This clonotype occurred a few times. As yet, its antigen is unknown. This sequence joins TRBV12-3 or TRBV12-4 and TRBJ2-3; TRBD1 aligns across 9 bases. The sample consisted of blood, either unsorted or a sorted T cell fraction (not recorded which). The clonotype originates from a male donor with ankylosing spondylitis or in good health (not recorded which). The CDR3 reads CASSQQGASTDTQYF. The CDR3 coding sequence is TGTGCCAGCAGTCAACAGGGGGCTAGCACAGATACGCAGTATTTT.